A single sample is the source of the 9 T cell receptor beta chains below, sequenced in a study of control samples from healthy donors and cancer patients. Only in-frame clones appear in the TCRdb table, and some are missing; sequencing was by immunoSEQ multiplex PCR. Of 95,000 to 130,000 clones in the sample, over 85% were seen once. The material sequenced was blood. These receptors were obtained from a man under 40 in good health.

The rearrangement uses TRBV5-1 and TRBJ2-1; tentatively, D is TRBD1 or TRBD2 (5 bases each). The V and J ends lost 5 bases and 7 bases respectively, with 22 bases between them. There are 16 residues in the CDR3. Germline values: CDR1 SGHRS, CDR2 YFSETQ. CDR3 residues: CASSWGTRDPKNEQFF. CDR3 DNA sequence: TGCGCCAGCAGTTGGGGCACCCGGGACCCGAAAAATGAGCAGTTCTTC.

The chain has TRBV5-1 and TRBJ2-3; D remains unclear. The CDR3 has 12 amino acids. Trimming took off 0 bases at V and 5 bases at J, with 4 bases between the two ends. CDR1 and CDR2 from the germline V gene are SGHRS and YFSETQ. The CDR3 protein is CASSLALDTQYF. The CDR3 DNA follows: TGCGCCAGCAGCTTGGCCCTAGATACGCAGTATTTT.

This chain uses TRBV2 with TRBJ1-2; no firm D call. The CDR3 has 11 amino acids. Germline CDR1 SNHLY, CDR2 FYNNEI. V shed 7 bases and J shed 4 bases, with 7 bases lying between them. The CDR3 sequence: CASMGIYGYTF. The DNA for the CDR3 is TGTGCCAGCATGGGGATCTATGGCTACACCTTC. The full variable domain, in which reference TRBV2 and TRBJ1-2 provide the parts outside the CDR3, is EPEVTQTPSHQVTQMGQEVILRCVPISNHLYFYWYRQILGQKVEFLVSFYNNEISEKSEIFDDQFSVERPDGSNFTLKIRSTKLEDSAMYFCASMGIYGYTFGSGTRLTVV.

The chain combines TRBV11-3 with TRBJ1-3, with D perhaps matching TRBD1 (5 bases). Germline V gene data show CDR1 as SGHNT and CDR2 as YENEEA. Trimming removed 5 bases from V and 4 bases from J, with 18 bases in between. This CDR3 is built from 16 residues. Here the CDR3 reads CASSPAGRQAGNTIYF. The CDR3 DNA reads as TGTGCCAGCAGCCCGGCGGGGCGGCAGGCGGGAAACACCATATATTTT.

This clone has only one observation. V usage is TRBV19 and J usage is TRBJ1-2; D is perhaps TRBD1 (5 bases). V was pared by 7 bases and J by 0 bases, with 21 bases between. The CDR3 runs 17 residues. Germline V gene sequence: CDR1 LNHDA, CDR2 SQIVND (reference sequence). CDR3 sequence reads: CASTPLGGVPSNYGYTF. CDR3 coding DNA: TGTGCCAGTACCCCACTTGGGGGGGTCCCCTCTAACTATGGCTACACCTTC.

This chain links TRBV9 with TRBJ2-3; weak D call: TRBD2 (6 bases). Per the germline V gene, CDR1 is SGDLS and CDR2 is YYNGEE. The CDR3 consists of 17 residues. Trimming cost V 0 bases and J 4 bases, with 18 bases left between them. CDR3 residues: CASSVVASAIVADTQYF. As DNA, the CDR3 is TGTGCCAGCAGCGTAGTGGCTAGCGCCATCGTCGCAGATACGCAGTATTTT.

The chain is built from TRBV11-2 and TRBJ2-3, with TRBD2 matching 8 bases. The germline V gene has CDR1 SGHAT and CDR2 FQNNGV. This CDR3 is 17 amino acids long. V lost 1 base and J lost 0; bases outside the gene matches: 6. The CDR3 region has the DNA TGTGCCAGCAGCTTAGGTTCCAGCGGGAGAAGCACAGATACGCAGTATTTT. It encodes CASSLGSSGRSTDTQYF.

This chain connects TRBV7-6 to TRBJ1-4, with D possibly being TRBD1 (6 bases). Deletions cut 3 bases from V and 8 bases from J, with 22 bases between. Germline V gene sequence: CDR1 SGHVS, CDR2 FNYEAQ. This CDR3 has 17 amino acids. The CDR3 sequence: CASSFLTYQGGREKLFF. CDR3 bases: TGTGCCAGCAGCTTCCTTACCTATCAAGGGGGTAGGGAAAAACTGTTTTTT.

This chain joins TRBV11-2 and TRBJ1-1; no clear D gene. Trimming left V 1 base short and J 3 bases short, with 3 bases between. The CDR3 is 12 residues long. Per the germline V gene, CDR1 is SGHAT and CDR2 is FQNNGV. As DNA, the CDR3 is TGTGCCAGCAGCTTAGTCCACACTGAAGCTTTCTTT. Translating gives CASSLVHTEAFF.